This TCR beta chain was identified in a study of cytomegalovirus exposure and HLA in healthy donors. Points from the study as a whole: Solely CMV serostatus was available to characterize immune exposure. TCR beta chain V- and J-gene trimming was linked, in a later analysis, to a missense variant in DCLRE1C.

In its sample, this clone was seen a few times. What it recognizes is unknown. This CDR3 contains 13 residues. V lost 0 bases, J lost 7 bases, and 12 bases lay in between. Looked up from germline, CDR1 is GTSNPN and CDR2 is SVGIG (reference sequence). PCR amplification relied on 60 Vbeta primers (plus 13 Jbeta primers). Libraries were prepared by immunoSEQ multiplex PCR; TCRdb keeps only in-frame clonotypes and omits some of them. The sample yields 200,000 to 250,000 clones, less than 80% seen once. The sequenced material came from PBMCs. This TCR derives from a girl aged 2 to 9 in good health and CMV-seronegative. This rearrangement joins TRBV30 to TRBJ1-2; no reliable D call. Written as DNA, the CDR3 is TGTGCCTGGAGTGTCTCCGCAGGTCCTGGCTACACCTTC. It yields the protein CAWSVSAGPGYTF.